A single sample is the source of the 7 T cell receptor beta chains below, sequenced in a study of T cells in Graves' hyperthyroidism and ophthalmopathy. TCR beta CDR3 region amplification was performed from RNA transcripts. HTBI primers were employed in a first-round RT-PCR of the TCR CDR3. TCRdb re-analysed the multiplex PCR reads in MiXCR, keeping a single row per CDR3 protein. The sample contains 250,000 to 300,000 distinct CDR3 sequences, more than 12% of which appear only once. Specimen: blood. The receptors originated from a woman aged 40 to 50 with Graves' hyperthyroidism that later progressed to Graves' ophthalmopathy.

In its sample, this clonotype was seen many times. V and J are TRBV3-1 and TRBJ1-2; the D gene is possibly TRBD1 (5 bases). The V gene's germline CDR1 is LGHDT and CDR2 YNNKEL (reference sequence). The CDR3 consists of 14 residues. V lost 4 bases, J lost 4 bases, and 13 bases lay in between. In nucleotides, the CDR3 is TGTGCCAGCAGCCCGTGGGGACCAATCTATGGCTACACCTTC. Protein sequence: CASSPWGPIYGYTF.

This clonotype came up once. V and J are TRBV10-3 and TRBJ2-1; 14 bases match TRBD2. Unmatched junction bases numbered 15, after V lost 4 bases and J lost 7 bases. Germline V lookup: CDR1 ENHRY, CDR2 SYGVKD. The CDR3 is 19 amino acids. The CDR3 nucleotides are TGTGCCATCAGTGGGGGGGAGGGACTAGCGGGAGACGGAAGGAATGAGCAGTTCTTC. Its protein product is CAISGGEGLAGDGRNEQFF.

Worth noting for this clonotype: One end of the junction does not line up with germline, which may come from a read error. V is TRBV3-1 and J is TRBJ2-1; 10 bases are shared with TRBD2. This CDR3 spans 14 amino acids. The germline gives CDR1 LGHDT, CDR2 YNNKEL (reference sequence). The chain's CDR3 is CASSHYLAGDEQFF. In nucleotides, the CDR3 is TGTGCTAGCAGCCATTATCTAGCGGGAGATGAGCAGTTCTTC.

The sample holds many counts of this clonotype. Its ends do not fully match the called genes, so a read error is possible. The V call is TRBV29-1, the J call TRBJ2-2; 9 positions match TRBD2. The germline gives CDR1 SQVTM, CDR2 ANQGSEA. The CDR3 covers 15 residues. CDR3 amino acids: CSVEGGLANTRELFF. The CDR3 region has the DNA TGCAGCGTTGAAGGCGGACTAGCGAACACCAGGGAGCTGTTTTTT.

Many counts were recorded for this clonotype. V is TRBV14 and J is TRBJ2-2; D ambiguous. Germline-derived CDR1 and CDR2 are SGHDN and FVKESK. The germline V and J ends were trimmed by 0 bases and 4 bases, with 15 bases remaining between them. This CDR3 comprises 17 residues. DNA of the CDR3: TGTGCCAGCAGCCAAGATAGGAACCCCCTAGGCACCGGGGAGCTGTTTTTT. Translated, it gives CASSQDRNPLGTGELFF.

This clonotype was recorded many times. CDR3 nucleotide sequence: TGTGCCAGCTCGTTCAGGCGGAACACCGGGGAGCTGTTTTTT. It specifies CASSFRRNTGELFF. The chain is built from TRBV2 and TRBJ2-2; D not resolved. The CDR3 runs 14 residues. V lost 8 bases to trimming and J lost 1 base, with 11 bases between them. Germline CDR1 and CDR2: SNHLY and FYNNEI. Complete variable domain (other parts from reference TRBV2 and TRBJ2-2): EPEVTQTPSHQVTQMGQEVILRCVPISNHLYFYWYRQILGQKVEFLVSFYNNEISEKSEIFDDQFSVERPDGSNFTLKIRSTKLEDSAMYFCASSFRRNTGELFFGEGSRLTVL.

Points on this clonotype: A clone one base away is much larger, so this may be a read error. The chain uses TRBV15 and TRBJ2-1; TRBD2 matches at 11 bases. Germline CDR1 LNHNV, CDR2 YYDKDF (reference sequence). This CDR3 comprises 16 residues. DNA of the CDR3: TGTGCCACCAGCAGAGTTGCGACTAGCGGGATCCATGAGCAGCTCTTC. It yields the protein CATSRVATSGIHEQLF.